This T cell receptor (beta chain) derives from a study of chemoradiotherapy in HPV16-positive cancers. Study-level background: Functional T-cell assays on a couple of HPV16-positive patients' cells defined candidate HPV-specific clones and common TCR motifs. Findings of the study overall: Only a couple of HPV16-positive patients supplied the functional HPV-specificity definition. Non-HPV-specific T cells did not expand in tumors during treatment, whereas candidate HPV-specific clones and E7-related motifs did.

TCRdb's copy holds only in-frame clones and misses some; the assay was immunoSEQ multiplex PCR. Of 25,000 to 40,000 clones in the sample, more than 70% were seen once. On this clone itself: As yet, its antigen is unknown.

The CDR3 covers 15 residues. Germline V gene data show CDR1 as MNHNS and CDR2 as SASEGT. V was shortened by 6 bases and J by 0 bases, with 15 bases between the two germline ends. V usage is TRBV6-1 and J usage is TRBJ2-7; a possible D gene is TRBD2 (6 bases). The source is a human donor with HPV-associated anogenital cancer. This specimen was blood, taken from a patient who underwent chemoradiotherapy. CDR3 coding DNA: TGTGCCAGCAGGGTAGAGGAGGGGTTCTCCTACGAGCAGTACTTC. Its protein product is CASRVEEGFSYEQYF.